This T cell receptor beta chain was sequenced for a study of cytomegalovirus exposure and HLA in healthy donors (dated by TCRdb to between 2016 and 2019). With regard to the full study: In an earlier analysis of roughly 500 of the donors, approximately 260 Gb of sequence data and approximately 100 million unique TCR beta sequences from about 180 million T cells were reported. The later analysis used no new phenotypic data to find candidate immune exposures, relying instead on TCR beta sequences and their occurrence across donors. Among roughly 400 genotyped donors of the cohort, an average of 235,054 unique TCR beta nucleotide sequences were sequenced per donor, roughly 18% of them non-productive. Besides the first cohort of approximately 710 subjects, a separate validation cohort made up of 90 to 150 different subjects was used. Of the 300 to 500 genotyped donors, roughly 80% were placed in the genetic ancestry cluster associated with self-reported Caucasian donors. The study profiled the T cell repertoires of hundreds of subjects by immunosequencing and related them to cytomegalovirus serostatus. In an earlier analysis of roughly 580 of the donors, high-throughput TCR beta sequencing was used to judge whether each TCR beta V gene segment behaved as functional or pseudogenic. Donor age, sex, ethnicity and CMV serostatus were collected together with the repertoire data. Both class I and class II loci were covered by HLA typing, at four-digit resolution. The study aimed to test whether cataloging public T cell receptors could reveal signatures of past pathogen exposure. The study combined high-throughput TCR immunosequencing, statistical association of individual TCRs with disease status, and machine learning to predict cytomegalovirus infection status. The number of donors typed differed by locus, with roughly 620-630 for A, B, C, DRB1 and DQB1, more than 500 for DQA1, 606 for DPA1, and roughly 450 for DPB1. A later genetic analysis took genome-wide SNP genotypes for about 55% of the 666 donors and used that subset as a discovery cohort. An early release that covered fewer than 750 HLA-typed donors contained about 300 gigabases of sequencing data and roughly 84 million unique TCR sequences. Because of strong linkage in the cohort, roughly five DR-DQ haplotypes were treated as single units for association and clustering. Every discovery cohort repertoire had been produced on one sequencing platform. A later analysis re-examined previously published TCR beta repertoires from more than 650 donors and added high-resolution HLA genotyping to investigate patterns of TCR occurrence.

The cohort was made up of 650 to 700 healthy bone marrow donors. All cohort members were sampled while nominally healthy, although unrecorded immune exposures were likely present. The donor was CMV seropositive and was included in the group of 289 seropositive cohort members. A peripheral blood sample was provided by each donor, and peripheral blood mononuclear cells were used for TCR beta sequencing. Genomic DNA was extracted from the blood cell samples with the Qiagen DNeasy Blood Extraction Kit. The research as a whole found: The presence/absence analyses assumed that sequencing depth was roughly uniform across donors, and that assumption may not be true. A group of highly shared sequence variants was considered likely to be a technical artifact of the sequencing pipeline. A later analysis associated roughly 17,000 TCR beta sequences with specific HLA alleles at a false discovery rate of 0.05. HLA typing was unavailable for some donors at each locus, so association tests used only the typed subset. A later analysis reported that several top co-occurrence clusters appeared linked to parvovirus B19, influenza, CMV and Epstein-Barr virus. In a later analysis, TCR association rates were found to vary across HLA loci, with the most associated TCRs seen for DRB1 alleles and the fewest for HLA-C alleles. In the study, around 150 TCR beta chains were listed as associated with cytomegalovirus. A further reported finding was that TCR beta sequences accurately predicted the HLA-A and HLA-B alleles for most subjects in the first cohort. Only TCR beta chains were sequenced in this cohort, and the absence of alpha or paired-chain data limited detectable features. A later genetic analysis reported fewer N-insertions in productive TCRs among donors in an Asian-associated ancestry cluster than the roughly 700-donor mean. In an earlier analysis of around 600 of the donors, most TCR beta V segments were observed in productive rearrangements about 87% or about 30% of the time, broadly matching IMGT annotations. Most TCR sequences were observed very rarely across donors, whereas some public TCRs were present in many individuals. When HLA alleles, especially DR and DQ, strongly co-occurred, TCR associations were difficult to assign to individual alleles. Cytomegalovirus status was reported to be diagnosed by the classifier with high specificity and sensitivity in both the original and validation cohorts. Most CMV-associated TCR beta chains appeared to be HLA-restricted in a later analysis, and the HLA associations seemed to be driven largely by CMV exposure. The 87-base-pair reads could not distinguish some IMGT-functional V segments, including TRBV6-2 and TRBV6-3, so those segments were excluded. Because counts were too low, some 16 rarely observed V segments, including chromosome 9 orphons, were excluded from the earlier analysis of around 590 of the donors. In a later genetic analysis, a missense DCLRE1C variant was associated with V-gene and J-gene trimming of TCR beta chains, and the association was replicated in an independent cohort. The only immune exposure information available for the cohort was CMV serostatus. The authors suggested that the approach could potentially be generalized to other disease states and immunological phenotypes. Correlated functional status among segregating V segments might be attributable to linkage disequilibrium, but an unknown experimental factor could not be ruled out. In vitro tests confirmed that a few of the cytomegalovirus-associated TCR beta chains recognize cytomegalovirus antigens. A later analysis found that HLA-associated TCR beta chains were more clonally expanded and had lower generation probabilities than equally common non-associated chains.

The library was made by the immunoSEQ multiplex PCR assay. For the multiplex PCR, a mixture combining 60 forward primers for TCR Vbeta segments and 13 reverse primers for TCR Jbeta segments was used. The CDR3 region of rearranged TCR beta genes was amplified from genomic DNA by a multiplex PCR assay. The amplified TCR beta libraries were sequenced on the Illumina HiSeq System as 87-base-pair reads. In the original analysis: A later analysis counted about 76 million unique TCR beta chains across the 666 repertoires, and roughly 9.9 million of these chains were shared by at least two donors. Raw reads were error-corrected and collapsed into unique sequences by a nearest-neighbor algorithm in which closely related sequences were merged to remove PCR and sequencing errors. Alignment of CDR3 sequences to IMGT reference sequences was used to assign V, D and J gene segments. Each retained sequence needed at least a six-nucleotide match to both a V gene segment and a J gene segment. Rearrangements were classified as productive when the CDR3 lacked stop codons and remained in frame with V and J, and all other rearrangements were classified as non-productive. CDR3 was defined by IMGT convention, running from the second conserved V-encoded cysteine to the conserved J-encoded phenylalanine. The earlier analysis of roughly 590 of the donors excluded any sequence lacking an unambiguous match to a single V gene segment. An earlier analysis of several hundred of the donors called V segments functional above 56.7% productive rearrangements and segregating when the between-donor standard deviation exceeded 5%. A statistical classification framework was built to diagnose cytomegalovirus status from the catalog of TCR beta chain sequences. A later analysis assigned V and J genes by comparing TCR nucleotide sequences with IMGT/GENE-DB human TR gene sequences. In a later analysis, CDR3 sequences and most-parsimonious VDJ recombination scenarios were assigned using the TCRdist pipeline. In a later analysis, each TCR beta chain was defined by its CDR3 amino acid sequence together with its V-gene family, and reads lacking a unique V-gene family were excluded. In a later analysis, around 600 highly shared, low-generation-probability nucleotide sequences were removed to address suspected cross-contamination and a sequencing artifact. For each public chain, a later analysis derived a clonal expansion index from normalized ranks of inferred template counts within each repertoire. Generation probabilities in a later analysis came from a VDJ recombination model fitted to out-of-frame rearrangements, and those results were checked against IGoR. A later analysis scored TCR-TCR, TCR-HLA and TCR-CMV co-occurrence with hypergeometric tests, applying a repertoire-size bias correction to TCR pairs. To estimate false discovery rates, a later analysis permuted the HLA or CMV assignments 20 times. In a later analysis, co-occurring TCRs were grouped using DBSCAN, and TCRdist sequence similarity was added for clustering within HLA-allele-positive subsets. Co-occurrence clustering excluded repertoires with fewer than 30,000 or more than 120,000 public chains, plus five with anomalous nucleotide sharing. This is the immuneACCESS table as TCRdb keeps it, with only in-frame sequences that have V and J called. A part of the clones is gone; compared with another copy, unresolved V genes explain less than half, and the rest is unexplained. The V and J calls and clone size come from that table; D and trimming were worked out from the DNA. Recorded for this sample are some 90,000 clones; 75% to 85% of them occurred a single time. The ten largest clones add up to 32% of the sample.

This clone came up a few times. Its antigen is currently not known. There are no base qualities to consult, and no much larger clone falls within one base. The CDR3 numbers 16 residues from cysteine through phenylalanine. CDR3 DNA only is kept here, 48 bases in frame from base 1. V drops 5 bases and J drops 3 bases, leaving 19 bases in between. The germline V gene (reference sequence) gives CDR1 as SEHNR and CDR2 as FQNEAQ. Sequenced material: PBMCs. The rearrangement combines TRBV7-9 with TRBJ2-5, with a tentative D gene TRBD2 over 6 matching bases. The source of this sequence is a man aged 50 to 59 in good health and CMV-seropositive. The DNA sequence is TGTGCCAGCAGCGCCCGGGGGTACAGAGACGAAGAGACCCAGTACTTC. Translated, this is CASSARGYRDEETQYF. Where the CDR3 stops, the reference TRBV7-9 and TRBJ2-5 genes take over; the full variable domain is DTGVSQNPRHKITKRGQNVTFRCDPISEHNRLYWYRQTLGQGPEFLTYFQNEAQLEKSRLLSDRFSAERPKGSFSTLEIQRTEQGDSAMYLCASSARGYRDEETQYFGPGTRLLVL.